A single sample is the source of the 28 T cell receptor beta chains below, sequenced in a study of PD-1 blockade in classical Hodgkin lymphoma (dated by TCRdb to between 2020 and 2021). In the paper's terms, the time point label means: cycle 4 day 1 (C4D1), after five to seven weeks of nivolumab. Every trial patient had relapsed following autologous stem cell transplantation, and prior brentuximab vedotin exposure was what differed among cohorts A, B and C. CD8+ T cells were purified from thawed PBMCs by magnetic negative selection with a Miltenyi CD8+ T cell isolation kit. Libraries were made using the immunoSEQ multiplex PCR assay. What TCRdb holds here is the immuneACCESS table cut down to in-frame rearrangements. Part of the clones is not present; checked against another copy, under half of the missing clones reflect an unresolved V gene, and the others are unexplained. The sample has about 20,000 clones on record, roughly 82% of them singletons. The ten largest clonotypes hold around 7% of the sample.

The sequencing here drew on CD8+ T cells from blood, taken before the fourth cycle of nivolumab. The origin of the receptors is a human donor with classical Hodgkin lymphoma.

This clone is a singleton in its sample. The chain carries TRBV5-6 and TRBJ1-1; D not certain. This CDR3 is 13 amino acids long. Trimming took 5 bases from V and 4 from J, leaving 12 bases between them. Germline CDR1 is SGHDT and CDR2 is YYEEEE. The CDR3 loop is CASSPPMGTEAFF. The CDR3 DNA reads TGTGCCAGCAGTCCCCCAATGGGCACTGAAGCTTTCTTT.

This chain uses TRBV5-6 with TRBJ2-5; no clear D gene. The J call may not be correct, given that the DNA end is closer to TRBJ2-7. This CDR3 is 15 amino acids long. CDR1 is SGHDT and CDR2 is YYEEEE in the germline V gene. The CDR3 coding sequence is TGTGCCAGCAGCTTGGGACACGCCATCTCCTACGAGCAGTACTTC. Translation gives CASSLGHAISYEQYF.

The rearrangement links TRBV5-1 to TRBJ2-3; 11 bases fit TRBD2. This CDR3 contains 18 residues. Per germline, CDR1 SGHRS and CDR2 YFSETQ. V dropped 0 bases and J dropped 2; count of bases not matched to a gene: 8. The CDR3 reads CASSLEIAGGGPTDTQYF. CDR3 bases: TGCGCCAGCAGCTTGGAGATAGCGGGGGGGGGACCCACAGATACGCAGTATTTT.

The chain couples TRBV6-6 to TRBJ2-1, with 11 bases that match TRBD2. The V segment lost 2 bases and the J segment 5 bases; nucleotides outside the gene matches: 5. The CDR3 length is 16 residues. Germline V lookup: CDR1 MNHNY, CDR2 SVGAGI (reference sequence). The CDR3 DNA sequence: TGTGCCAGCAGTTACCAGACTAGCGGGGTTAACAATGAGCAGTTCTTC. Amino acid sequence: CASSYQTSGVNNEQFF.

This clone was detected once. The V call is TRBV13, the J call TRBJ2-5; D uncertain. The CDR3 runs to 13 residues. The V end lost 3 bases, the J end lost 2 bases, and 7 bases lay between the germline ends. The germline gives CDR1 PRHDT, CDR2 FYEKMQ (reference sequence). CDR3 coding DNA: TGTGCCAGCAGCTTCGGGTATCAAGAGACCCAGTACTTC. This translates into CASSFGYQETQYF.

V gene TRBV4-2 combines with J gene TRBJ2-3; D not certain. The V gene's germline CDR1 is LGHNA and CDR2 YNFKEQ. Trimming pared 1 base from V and 0 bases from J, leaving 5 bases between. CDR3 length equals 14 residues. CDR3 bases: TGTGCCAGCAGCCAAGGACCCAGCACAGATACGCAGTATTTT. Its protein product is CASSQGPSTDTQYF.

This chain links TRBV5-8 with TRBJ2-7; possible D gene TRBD1, 6 bases. This CDR3 contains 15 residues. Trimming left V 2 bases short and J 0 bases short, with 12 bases between. The germline CDR1 and CDR2 sequences are SGHTS and YDEGEE. The CDR3: CASSFRGPSSYEQYF. CDR3 DNA: TGTGCCAGCAGCTTCAGGGGTCCCTCCTCCTACGAGCAGTACTTC.

The chain uses TRBV7-9 and TRBJ2-3, with D maybe TRBD1 (7 bases). This CDR3 spans 15 amino acids. The germline V gene encodes CDR1 SEHNR and CDR2 FQNEAQ (reference sequence). Deletions cut 1 base from V and 6 bases from J, with 14 bases between. The chain's CDR3 is CASSLVQGGVDTQYF. The CDR3, as DNA: TGTGCCAGCAGCTTAGTCCAGGGGGGCGTTGATACGCAGTATTTT.

V usage is TRBV4-3 and J usage is TRBJ2-3; D is possibly TRBD1 (6 bases). Looked up from germline, CDR1 is LGHNA and CDR2 is YSLEER. The CDR3 spans 16 residues. V shed 0 bases and J shed 2 bases, with 12 bases lying between them. CDR3 protein: CASSQDLQGYTDTQYF. Written as DNA, the CDR3 is TGCGCCAGCAGCCAAGACTTACAGGGTTACACAGATACGCAGTATTTT.

This clone was seen just once. The V and J genes are TRBV4-2 and TRBJ2-7, with TRBD2 as a possible D gene (5 bases). V lost 3 bases and J 7 bases, leaving 13 bases between the germline ends. The germline V gene encodes CDR1 LGHNA and CDR2 YNFKEQ. The CDR3 is 13 amino acids. The CDR3 region is CASSQLDRGEQYF. In DNA, the CDR3 is TGTGCCAGCAGCCAGCTTGATCGCGGGGAGCAGTACTTC.

V and J are TRBV10-3 and TRBJ2-7; TRBD1 matches 7 bases. This CDR3 is 16 amino acids long. Germline V gene sequence: CDR1 ENHRY, CDR2 SYGVKD. The V segment lost 5 bases and the J segment 1 base; nucleotides outside the gene matches: 11. The CDR3 DNA reads as TGTGCCATCAGTCCGACCGGACAGGAGCGATCCTACGAGCAGTACTTC. Translating gives CAISPTGQERSYEQYF.

The rearrangement uses TRBV19 and TRBJ2-7; 7 bases fit TRBD1. Unmatched junction bases numbered 3, after V lost 2 bases and J lost 2 bases. Germline V gene lookup returns CDR1 LNHDA and CDR2 SQIVND (reference sequence). The CDR3 is 14 residues long. This chain's CDR3 is CASSITGATYEQYF. CDR3 DNA sequence: TGTGCCAGTAGTATAACAGGGGCCACCTACGAGCAGTACTTC.

This chain links TRBV19 with TRBJ2-4; D perhaps matches TRBD2 (6 bases). Germline lookup yields CDR1 LNHDA and CDR2 SQIVND (reference sequence). The CDR3 has 15 residues. V lost 6 bases and J 8 bases, leaving 20 bases between the germline ends. The CDR3 DNA reads as TGTGCCAGTAGGGTCACTAGCCTCGACTGGGACATTCAGTACTTC. It is translated as CASRVTSLDWDIQYF.

The rearrangement links TRBV29-1 to TRBJ1-1; D unclear. Germline CDR1 and CDR2: SQVTM and ANQGSEA. The CDR3 covers 11 residues. V gave up 3 bases and J gave up 4 bases, with 6 bases separating them. The CDR3 region is CSVEDPTEAFF. CDR3 coding DNA: TGCAGCGTTGAGGACCCCACTGAAGCTTTCTTT. The full variable domain, its missing parts supplied by reference TRBV29-1 and TRBJ1-1, is SAVISQKPSRDICQRGTSLTIQCQVDSQVTMMFWYRQQPGQSLTLIATANQGSEATYESGFVIDKFPISRPNLTFSTLTVSNMSPEDSSIYLCSVEDPTEAFFGQGTRLTVV.

This chain links TRBV7-9 with TRBJ1-1; 7 nucleotides line up with TRBD1. The CDR3 covers 15 residues. V lost 5 bases and J lost 2; bases outside the gene matches: 8. The germline V gene encodes CDR1 SEHNR and CDR2 FQNEAQ (reference sequence). This CDR3 is CASSDPGQLNTEAFF. CDR3 coding DNA: TGTGCCAGCAGCGACCCGGGACAGTTAAACACTGAAGCTTTCTTT.

For the CDR3, the DNA is TGTGCCAGCAGCGCCTTAGGGGTCTACGAGCAGTACTTC. Protein: CASSALGVYEQYF. V and J are TRBV6-6 and TRBJ2-7; maybe TRBD1 (5 bases). CDR3 length: 13 residues. V was clipped by 6 bases and J by 3 bases, with 12 bases between them. The germline CDR1 and CDR2 sequences are MNHNY and SVGAGI (reference sequence).

This chain uses TRBV28 with TRBJ2-3; 8 bases fit TRBD2. With 7 bases clipped from V and 4 bases from J, the junction kept 4 bases outside the gene matches. Germline CDR1 MDHEN, CDR2 SYDVKM. This CDR3 is built from 13 residues. The CDR3 DNA is TGTGCCAGCACGGGGGGGGGTGCAGATACGCAGTATTTT. Residues: CASTGGGADTQYF.

V usage is TRBV28 and J usage is TRBJ2-2; maybe TRBD2 (6 bases). V dropped 6 bases and J dropped 8 bases, with 10 bases sitting between them. The CDR3 is 12 residues long. CDR1 and CDR2 from the germline V gene are MDHEN and SYDVKM. For the CDR3, the DNA is TGTGCCAGCAGCCCGGGGGTAGGGGAGCTGTTTTTT. Translated, it gives CASSPGVGELFF. Filled out from reference TRBV28 and TRBJ2-2, the complete variable domain reads DVKVTQSSRYLVKRTGEKVFLECVQDMDHENMFWYRQDPGLGLRLIYFSYDVKMKEKGDIPEGYSVSREKKERFSLILESASTNQTSMYLCASSPGVGELFFGEGSRLTVL.

The rearrangement links TRBV11-2 to TRBJ2-1; D assignment may be TRBD1 or TRBD2 (5 bases each). The CDR3 extends over 15 amino acids. CDR1 is SGHAT, CDR2 FQNNGV, per germline. Deletions cut 5 bases from V and 4 bases from J, with 15 bases between. CDR3 amino acids: CASSAAGTEYNEQFF. The CDR3 bases are TGTGCCAGCAGCGCCGCCGGGACGGAATACAATGAGCAGTTCTTC.

The chain links TRBV7-9 to TRBJ1-1, with 7 bases fitting TRBD1. Germline assignment: CDR1 SEHNR and CDR2 FQNEAQ (reference sequence). The CDR3 loop spans 14 amino acids. The V and J ends lost 5 bases and 6 bases, in that order; junction bases with no gene match: 9. In nucleotides, the CDR3 is TGTGCCAGCAGCCCAATCCAGCAGGGGGCTGAAGCTTTCTTT. Translation gives CASSPIQQGAEAFF.

The J gene is TRBJ2-5, the V gene TRBV28; 9 nucleotides agree with TRBD1. Germline assignment: CDR1 MDHEN and CDR2 SYDVKM. This CDR3 contains 19 residues. The ends lost 2 bases at V and 0 bases at J; junction bases unmatched: 13. The CDR3 DNA is TGTGCCAGCAGTTTACCCCCCTCGAGGACAGGGGTGTACCAAGAGACCCAGTACTTC. This codes for CASSLPPSRTGVYQETQYF.

The chain carries TRBV6-6 and TRBJ2-3; 10 bases fit TRBD2. The CDR3 covers 15 residues. J lost 6 bases, V lost 4 bases, and 7 bases had no gene match. Germline CDR1 reads MNHNY; CDR2 reads SVGAGI (reference sequence). The CDR3 loop is CASSSSGGLADTQYF. The CDR3 nucleotides read TGTGCCAGCAGTTCTAGCGGGGGATTGGCTGATACGCAGTATTTT.

This chain uses TRBV27 with TRBJ2-3, with 10 bases lining up with TRBD2. The trim removed 4 bases at V and 4 bases at J, leaving 5 bases unmatched. This CDR3 contains 15 residues. CDR1 MNHEY and CDR2 SMNVEV come from the germline V gene (reference sequence). As DNA, the CDR3 is TGTGCCAGCAGTTGGTTTAGCGGGGGGCCAGATACGCAGTATTTT. Its protein is CASSWFSGGPDTQYF.

V and J are TRBV7-9 and TRBJ2-3; D not certain. The CDR3 extends over 13 amino acids. Trimming stripped 5 bases from V and 0 bases from J, with 6 bases between. CDR1 is SEHNR, CDR2 FQNEAQ, per germline (reference sequence). The CDR3 DNA reads TGTGCCAGCAGCCCAGACAGCACAGATACGCAGTATTTT. Translating it yields CASSPDSTDTQYF.

This chain links TRBV4-3 with TRBJ2-3; the match to TRBD2 covers 8 bases. Germline trimming cut 0 bases from V and 6 bases from J; bases unmatched to any gene: 8. This CDR3 region has 16 residues. The germline V gene has CDR1 LGHNA and CDR2 YSLEER. CDR3 loop: CASSQEERGYLDTQYF. DNA for the CDR3: TGCGCCAGCAGCCAAGAGGAGCGGGGGTATTTGGATACGCAGTATTTT.

J is TRBJ1-1 and V is TRBV10-1, with D maybe TRBD1 (6 bases). V gave up 3 bases and J gave up 8 bases, with 16 bases separating them. CDR1 WNHNN and CDR2 SYGVQD come from the germline V gene (reference sequence). CDR3 length: 14 amino acids. The CDR3 spells CASSDPDRSEEAFF. The CDR3 coding sequence is TGCGCCAGCAGTGACCCCGACAGGTCGGAAGAAGCTTTCTTT.

This chain connects TRBV7-6 to TRBJ2-3; D remains ambiguous. The CDR3 is 16 amino acids. The germline gives CDR1 SGHVS, CDR2 FNYEAQ. Trimming left V 0 bases short and J 0 bases short, with 10 bases between. CDR3 in amino acids: CASSLAGSYSTDTQYF. Written as DNA, the CDR3 is TGTGCCAGCAGCTTAGCGGGGTCCTATAGCACAGATACGCAGTATTTT.

The chain combines TRBV7-3 with TRBJ2-3, with TRBD2 matching 13 bases. Germline CDR1 SGHTA, CDR2 FQGTGA. The CDR3 is made up of 17 amino acids. Losses at the gene ends were 5 bases for V and 4 bases for J; bases not matched to a gene: 9. CDR3 amino acids: CASSLGLAGAPADTQYF. DNA of the CDR3: TGTGCCAGCAGCCTAGGACTAGCGGGGGCCCCAGCAGATACGCAGTATTTT.